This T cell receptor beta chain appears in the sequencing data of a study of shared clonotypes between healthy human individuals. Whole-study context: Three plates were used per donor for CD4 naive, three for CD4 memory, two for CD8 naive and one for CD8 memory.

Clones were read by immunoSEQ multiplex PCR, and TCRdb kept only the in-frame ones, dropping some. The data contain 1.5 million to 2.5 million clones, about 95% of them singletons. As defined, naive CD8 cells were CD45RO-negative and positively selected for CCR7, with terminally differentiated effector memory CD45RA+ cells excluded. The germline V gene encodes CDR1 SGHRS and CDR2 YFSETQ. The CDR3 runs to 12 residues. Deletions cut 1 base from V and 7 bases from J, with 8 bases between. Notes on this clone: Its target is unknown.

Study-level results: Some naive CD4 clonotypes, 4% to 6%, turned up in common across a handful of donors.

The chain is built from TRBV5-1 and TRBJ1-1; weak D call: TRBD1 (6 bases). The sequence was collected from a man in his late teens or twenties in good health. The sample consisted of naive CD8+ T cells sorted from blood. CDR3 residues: CASSLRGIEAFF. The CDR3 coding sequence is TGCGCCAGCAGCTTGAGGGGGATTGAAGCTTTCTTT.